Following are 17 T cell receptor beta chains from one sample sequenced in a study of CD8 T cells in ankylosing spondylitis. Study-level results: Characteristic of ankylosing spondylitis blood, it appeared, was a TCR beta motif comprising several highly homologous variants.

Antigens for these TCRs are unknown. TCRdb fed the 5' RACE reads into MiXCR, producing one record per CDR3 protein. The sample shows roughly 370,000 distinct CDR3 sequences, more than 20% of them seen only once. The material sequenced was blood, either unsorted or a sorted T cell fraction (not recorded which). These receptors were collected from a male donor with ankylosing spondylitis.

This chain uses TRBV11-3 with TRBJ2-5, with 10 bases aligning to TRBD2. The germline gives CDR1 SGHNT, CDR2 YENEEA. The CDR3 runs 17 residues. The V and J ends lost 5 bases and 4 bases, in that order; junction bases with no gene match: 13. The CDR3 DNA sequence: TGTGCCAGCAGCCATGGGGCCGGAGCGGGAGGGGGAGAGACCCAGTACTTC. Translated, it gives CASSHGAGAGGGETQYF.

This clonotype was counted a few times. J is TRBJ2-7 and V is TRBV7-9; no clear D gene. V shed 2 bases and J shed 1 base, with 9 bases lying between them. Germline V gene lookup returns CDR1 SEHNR and CDR2 FQNEAQ (reference sequence). The CDR3 has 14 residues. The CDR3 sequence: CASSLFGDSYEQYF. In nucleotides, the CDR3 is TGTGCCAGCAGCTTATTCGGCGATTCCTACGAGCAGTACTTC. The full variable domain, completed using reference TRBV7-9 and TRBJ2-7, is DTGVSQNPRHKITKRGQNVTFRCDPISEHNRLYWYRQTLGQGPEFLTYFQNEAQLEKSRLLSDRFSAERPKGSFSTLEIQRTEQGDSAMYLCASSLFGDSYEQYFGPGTRLTVT.

The chain uses TRBV11-1 and TRBJ2-1; 10 bases align to TRBD2. Germline trimming cut 4 bases from V and 1 base from J; bases unmatched to any gene: 10. The CDR3 has 18 residues. Germline V gene data show CDR1 as SGHAT and CDR2 as FQDESV (reference sequence). The CDR3 nucleotides read TGTGCCAGCAGCTGGGCTAGCGGGAGTCTTATGTCCTACAATGAGCAGTTCTTC. It codes for CASSWASGSLMSYNEQFF.

The chain is built from TRBV7-3 and TRBJ2-7, with 8 positions matching TRBD1. The junction had 5 bases not matched to a gene; V was cut back by 2 bases and J by 2 bases. The CDR3 consists of 15 residues. The V gene's germline CDR1 is SGHTA and CDR2 FQGTGA. The CDR3 loop reads CASSLGTGKTYEQYF. The CDR3 bases are TGTGCCAGCAGCTTAGGGACAGGAAAGACCTACGAGCAGTACTTC.

This clonotype turned up a few times. Here the CDR3 reads CASSWNPRQGPYGYTF. Here the CDR3 DNA reads TGTGCCAGCAGTTGGAACCCCCGACAGGGTCCCTATGGCTACACCTTC. The chain uses TRBV27 and TRBJ1-2; 7 bases line up with TRBD1. Germline V lookup: CDR1 MNHEY, CDR2 SMNVEV (reference sequence). The CDR3 has 16 amino acids. V was pared by 4 bases and J by 4 bases, with 12 bases of the junction left unmatched.

This chain uses TRBV6-5 with TRBJ2-1, with 8 positions matching TRBD2. The germline V gene encodes CDR1 MNHEY and CDR2 SVGAGI. J gave up 3 bases and V 0 bases, and 7 bases lay outside the gene matches. CDR3 length: 17 residues. CDR3 coding DNA: TGTGCCAGCAGTTACTCGACTGCGGGAGGTGGCTACAATGAGCAGTTCTTC. It specifies CASSYSTAGGGYNEQFF.

The chain employs TRBV5-1 and TRBJ2-7, with 14 positions matching TRBD2. After removal of 3 bases from V and 4 bases from J, the junction contained 6 bases not matched to a gene. The CDR3 spans 16 residues. The germline V gene encodes CDR1 SGHRS and CDR2 YFSETQ. The CDR3 nucleotides read TGCGCCAGCAGCTGGGGGGGACTAGCGGGGGCGTACGAGCAGTACTTC. Its protein is CASSWGGLAGAYEQYF.

This clonotype was detected only a few times. This sequence joins TRBV4-2 and TRBJ2-3, with TRBD2 matching 8 bases. With 0 bases clipped from V and 6 bases from J, the junction kept 5 bases outside the gene matches. This CDR3 spans 15 amino acids. The germline CDR1 and CDR2 sequences are LGHNA and YNFKEQ. The CDR3 sequence is CASSQDGLAADTQYF. The CDR3, as DNA: TGTGCCAGCAGCCAAGATGGACTAGCAGCGGATACGCAGTATTTT.

The chain employs TRBV9 and TRBJ2-7; D is possibly TRBD1 or TRBD2 (8 bases each). This CDR3 is 15 amino acids long. Trimming left V 4 bases short and J 9 bases short, with 23 bases between. CDR1 is SGDLS and CDR2 is YYNGEE in the germline V gene. CDR3 in DNA: TGTGCCAGCAGCCCCCGGGGGGGACAGGTAAACCGGCAGTACTTC. It is translated as CASSPRGGQVNRQYF.

This clonotype was seen at least ten times. The rearrangement uses TRBV28 and TRBJ2-7; no reliable D call. This CDR3 is built from 13 residues. CDR1 is MDHEN, CDR2 SYDVKM, per germline. The V gene lost 8 bases and the J gene lost 6 bases, with 17 bases spanning the gap. The CDR3 region is CASRIGASFEQYF. As DNA, the CDR3 is TGTGCCAGCCGGATAGGAGCCTCATTCGAGCAGTACTTC.

This chain links TRBV7-3 with TRBJ2-3; 7 nucleotides agree with TRBD2. The germline V gene has CDR1 SGHTA and CDR2 FQGTGA. The junction had 17 bases not matched to a gene; V was cut back by 5 bases and J by 6 bases. The CDR3 is 17 residues long. Written as DNA, the CDR3 is TGTGCCAGCAGCCCCGCGCCTTCGAGGCGGGAGAGGGATACGCAGTATTTT. Translating gives CASSPAPSRRERDTQYF.

This clonotype was detected ten times or more. The V call is TRBV7-2, the J call TRBJ1-1, with D possibly being TRBD1 (5 bases). There are 14 residues in the CDR3. V was shortened by 6 bases and J by 6 bases, with 17 bases between the two germline ends. Germline V gene data show CDR1 as SGHTA and CDR2 as FQGNSA. This CDR3 reads CASSVVRQGAEAFF. The CDR3 coding sequence is TGTGCCAGCAGTGTGGTTCGCCAGGGCGCTGAAGCTTTCTTT.

In this sample, this clonotype turned up a few times. The J gene is TRBJ1-1, the V gene TRBV3-1, with D possibly being TRBD1 (6 bases). Trimming took off 8 bases at V and 1 base at J, with 11 bases between the two ends. The germline V gene has CDR1 LGHDT and CDR2 YNNKEL (reference sequence). The CDR3 covers 13 residues. Here the CDR3 DNA reads TGTGCCAGCGGAGGACAGCCGAACACTGAAGCTTTCTTT. It encodes CASGGQPNTEAFF. The variable domain in full, completed from reference TRBV3-1 and TRBJ1-1, reads DTAVSQTPKYLVTQMGNDKSIKCEQNLGHDTMYWYKQDSKKFLKIMFSYNNKELIINETVPNRFSPKSPDKAHLNLHINSLELGDSAVYFCASGGQPNTEAFFGQGTRLTVV.

The gene calls are TRBV6-1 and TRBJ1-5, with 7 positions matching TRBD1. V shed 6 bases, J shed 0 bases, and the junction held 17 bases outside the gene matches. CDR1 is MNHNS, CDR2 SASEGT, per germline. The CDR3 runs 19 residues. CDR3 coding DNA: TGTGCCAGCAGAACCGGGACAGACCATTCCGAGTATAGCAATCAGCCCCAGCATTTT. It is translated as CASRTGTDHSEYSNQPQHF.

As concerns this clonotype: One end of the junction varies from germline; a read error may be responsible. J is TRBJ2-7 and V is TRBV3-1; D is perhaps TRBD1 (7 bases). The germline CDR1 and CDR2 sequences are LGHDT and YNNKEL (reference sequence). CDR3 size: 14 residues. CDR3 sequence: CTSRGDGKPYEQYF. For the CDR3, the DNA is TGTACCAGCAGGGGGGACGGGAAGCCCTACGAGCAGTACTTC.

V is TRBV7-3 and J is TRBJ2-2; a possible D gene is TRBD1 (5 bases). Germline CDR1 is SGHTA and CDR2 is FQGTGA. The ends were cut back, 3 bases at V and 0 bases at J, with 11 bases in the middle. The CDR3 sequence is 16 residues long. This CDR3 is CASSLATTANTGELFF. The CDR3 DNA reads TGTGCCAGCAGCTTGGCCACGACAGCGAACACCGGGGAGCTGTTTTTT.

This clonotype showed up just a few times. The chain uses TRBV6-5 and TRBJ2-5; 7 nucleotides match TRBD1. The V gene end was trimmed by 0 bases and the J gene end by 2 bases; junction bases not matched to a gene: 3. The germline V gene encodes CDR1 MNHEY and CDR2 SVGAGI. This CDR3 comprises 15 residues. The CDR3 loop reads CASSYSGGGQETQYF. Here the CDR3 DNA reads TGTGCCAGCAGTTACTCAGGGGGCGGACAAGAGACCCAGTACTTC.